This T cell receptor (beta chain) was observed in a study of T cell responses to AZD1222 COVID-19 vaccine. Study-wide results and caveats: Researchers report vaccine-associated CD4 TCRs spanning spike, with dominance at 160-218 and 743-854.

About this clone: Its antigen remains unknown.

Using immunoSEQ multiplex PCR, the repertoire was profiled, and TCRdb retains in-frame clones only, with some absent. The sample gives over 140,000 clones, around 90% of which show up once; more than 4.5% is in the top ten. The junction had 6 bases not matched to a gene; V was cut back by 2 bases and J by 4 bases. Per the germline V gene, CDR1 is SGHDT and CDR2 is YYEEEE. The CDR3 totals 15 residues. The rearrangement links TRBV5-6 to TRBJ2-7; 10 bases align to TRBD1. The sample consisted of peripheral blood, taken on day 0 of AZD1222 vaccination. The source of this sequence is an adult in good health. CDR3 in amino acids: CASSFPGTGVYEQYF. CDR3 sequence (DNA): TGTGCCAGCAGCTTTCCCGGGACAGGGGTGTACGAGCAGTACTTC. Looking up the rest from reference TRBV5-6 and TRBJ2-7 gives the full variable domain: DAGVTQSPTHLIKTRGQQVTLRCSPKSGHDTVSWYQQALGQGPQFIFQYYEEEERQRGNFPDRFSGHQFPNYSSELNVNALLLGDSALYLCASSFPGTGVYEQYFGPGTRLTVT.